Here is one TCR beta chain with its context. Original handling: Using reference gene primer amplification, nucleated cell counts were estimated. Using immunoSEQ multiplex PCR, the repertoire was profiled, and TCRdb retains in-frame clones only, with some absent. The V and J calls and clone size were taken over from that table, and D and trimming were inferred from the DNA. The data show 26,000 or so clones, approximately 66% seen once. This entry belongs to a study of blood T cell repertoires in COVID-19. On the study more broadly: Nucleic acid was either cDNA or gDNA, and it came from T cells, B-cell-depleted T cells, or PBMCs.

V shed 8 bases, J shed 6 bases, and the junction held 2 bases outside the gene matches. Per germline, CDR1 MRHNA and CDR2 SNTAGT. The CDR3 has 12 residues. The J gene is TRBJ1-5, the V gene TRBV6-4, with 9 bases that match TRBD1. The TCR comes from a man between 60 and 75 years old with active or convalescent COVID-19. The sample consisted of peripheral blood. CDR3 sequence (DNA): TGTGCCAGCTCGGGACAGGGTCAGCCCCAGCATTTT. It codes for CASSGQGQPQHF.